The clone carrying this T cell receptor (beta chain) was recorded only once. Antigen: not known. Every TCR beta cDNA library bore unique molecular identifiers. TCRdb called the PCR reads again in MiXCR, with one record for every CDR3 protein. The repertoire consists of roughly 600,000 distinct CDR3 sequences, with 44% occurring once and the leading ten covering roughly 1.7%. The data belong to a study of post-analysis software for immune sequencing data. Findings and caveats of the study: Normalized Chao1 diversity was significantly reduced in patients versus controls. About 5 TRBV segments (TRBV5-6, TRBV5-1 and TRBV20-1 among them) occurred more frequently in patients than in controls.

Trimming took off 5 bases at V and 0 bases at J, with 13 bases between the two ends. This CDR3 has 15 amino acids. From germline, CDR1 is SGHTA and CDR2 FQGNSA. Input material: blood. The J gene is TRBJ1-2, the V gene TRBV7-2; weak D call: TRBD1 (6 bases). The receptor comes from a girl between 5 and 17 years old with multiple sclerosis. The CDR3, as DNA: TGTGCCAGCAGCCCACAGGGACTCCCTAACTATGGCTACACCTTC. Translated: CASSPQGLPNYGYTF.